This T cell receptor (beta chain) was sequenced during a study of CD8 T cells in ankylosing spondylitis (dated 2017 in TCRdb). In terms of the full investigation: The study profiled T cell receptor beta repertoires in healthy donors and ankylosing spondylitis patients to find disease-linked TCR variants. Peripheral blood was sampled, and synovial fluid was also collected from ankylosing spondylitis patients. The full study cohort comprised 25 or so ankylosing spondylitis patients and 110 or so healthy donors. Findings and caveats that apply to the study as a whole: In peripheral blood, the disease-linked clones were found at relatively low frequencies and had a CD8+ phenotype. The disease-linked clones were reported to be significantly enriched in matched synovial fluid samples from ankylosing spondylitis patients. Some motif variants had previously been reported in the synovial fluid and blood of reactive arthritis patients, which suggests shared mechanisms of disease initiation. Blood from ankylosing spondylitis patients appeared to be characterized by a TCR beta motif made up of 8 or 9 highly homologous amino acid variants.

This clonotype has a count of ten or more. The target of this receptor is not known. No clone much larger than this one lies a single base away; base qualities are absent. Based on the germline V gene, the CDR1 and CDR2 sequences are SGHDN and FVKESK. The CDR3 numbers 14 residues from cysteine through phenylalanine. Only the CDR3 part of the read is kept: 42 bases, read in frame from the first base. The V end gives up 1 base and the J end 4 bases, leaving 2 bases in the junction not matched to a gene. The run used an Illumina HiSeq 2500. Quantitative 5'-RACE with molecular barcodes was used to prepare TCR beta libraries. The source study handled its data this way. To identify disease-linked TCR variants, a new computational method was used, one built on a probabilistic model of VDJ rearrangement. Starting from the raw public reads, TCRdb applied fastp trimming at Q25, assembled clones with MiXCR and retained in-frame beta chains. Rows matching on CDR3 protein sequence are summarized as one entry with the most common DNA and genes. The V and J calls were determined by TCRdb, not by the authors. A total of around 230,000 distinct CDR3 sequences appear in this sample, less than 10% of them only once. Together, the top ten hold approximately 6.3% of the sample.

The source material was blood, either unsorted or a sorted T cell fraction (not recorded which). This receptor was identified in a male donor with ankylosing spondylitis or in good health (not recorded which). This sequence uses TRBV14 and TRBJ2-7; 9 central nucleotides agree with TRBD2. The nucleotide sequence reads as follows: TGTGCCAGCAGCCAAGGTAGCGGGAGTTACGAGCAGTACTTC. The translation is CASSQGSGSYEQYF.